These 26 T cell receptor beta chains share one sample of origin, sequenced in a study of blood T cell repertoires in COVID-19. Sequencing was performed with immunoSEQ multiplex PCR; in TCRdb, only in-frame clones are kept and a portion is missing. Of roughly 79,000 clones listed, less than 90% were seen once; the top ten hold 3% to 4%. Input material: peripheral blood. The source of these receptors is a man aged 50 to 59 with acute or convalescent COVID-19.

This chain connects TRBV5-4 to TRBJ1-2; D unclear. Trimming shortened V by 1 base and J by 4 bases, and 14 bases separated the two germline ends. The CDR3 loop spans 15 amino acids. In germline, CDR1 is SGHNT, CDR2 YYREEE (reference sequence). CDR3 in amino acids: CASSLTTTTVYGYTF. CDR3 nucleotide sequence: TGTGCCAGCAGCTTGACGACCACTACGGTCTATGGCTACACCTTC.

The chain recombines TRBV27 with TRBJ2-6; weak D call: TRBD1 (5 bases). Germline V gene lookup returns CDR1 MNHEY and CDR2 SMNVEV (reference sequence). Trimming took off 9 bases at V and 1 base at J, with 10 bases between the two ends. The CDR3 totals 14 residues. The CDR3 loop reads CASSGLSGANVLTF. CDR3 nucleotide sequence: TGTGCCAGTTCAGGGTTATCTGGGGCCAACGTCCTGACTTTC.

The genes are TRBV11-3 and TRBJ1-2, with 8 bases matching TRBD1. The CDR3 is made up of 14 amino acids. The trim removed 5 bases at V and 4 bases at J, leaving 6 bases unmatched. The germline V gene has CDR1 SGHNT and CDR2 YENEEA. The CDR3 DNA follows: TGTGCCAGCAGCCCGAGACAGGGGACCTATGGCTACACCTTC. It codes for CASSPRQGTYGYTF.

The rearrangement links TRBV9 to TRBJ2-1; TRBD1 agrees at 8 bases. The CDR3 is made up of 15 amino acids. Germline V gene sequence: CDR1 SGDLS, CDR2 YYNGEE. Losses at the gene ends were 1 base for V and 6 bases for J; bases not matched to a gene: 6. The CDR3 DNA is TGTGCCAGCAGCGTATTTGGCAGGGGGCTCAATGAGCAGTTCTTC. It encodes CASSVFGRGLNEQFF. Full variable domain (remainder filled in from reference TRBV9 and TRBJ2-1): DSGVTQTPKHLITATGQRVTLRCSPRSGDLSVYWYQQSLDQGLQFLIQYYNGEERAKGNILERFSAQQFPDLHSELNLSSLELGDSALYFCASSVFGRGLNEQFFGPGTRLTVL.

This rearrangement joins TRBV14 to TRBJ2-5, with 7 positions matching TRBD2. V trimming: 4 bases; J trimming: 4 bases; junction bases outside the gene matches: 12. CDR1 SGHDN and CDR2 FVKESK come from the germline V gene. This CDR3 comprises 16 residues. This CDR3 is CASSPRGWGGGETQYF. As DNA, the CDR3 is TGTGCCAGCAGCCCCCGCGGATGGGGGGGAGGAGAGACCCAGTACTTC.

J is TRBJ1-1 and V is TRBV7-9; no firm D call. CDR3 length: 16 residues. Germline values: CDR1 SEHNR, CDR2 FQNEAQ (reference sequence). Deletions cut 6 bases from V and 0 bases from J, with 17 bases between. The CDR3 sequence is CASSPRTRKMNTEAFF. Written as DNA, the CDR3 is TGTGCCAGCAGTCCCCGTACTCGAAAGATGAACACTGAAGCTTTCTTT.

The chain employs TRBV6-4 and TRBJ2-3; tentative D call: TRBD1 (6 bases). The CDR3 runs to 15 residues. The V end lost 3 bases, the J end lost 2 bases, and 12 bases lay between the germline ends. Germline values: CDR1 MRHNA, CDR2 SNTAGT. CDR3 sequence reads: CASSEQGGHTDTQYF. Written as DNA, the CDR3 is TGTGCCAGCAGTGAACAGGGTGGCCACACAGATACGCAGTATTTT.

The rearrangement links TRBV4-2 to TRBJ1-5; 7 bases agree with TRBD1. Germline CDR1 reads LGHNA; CDR2 reads YNFKEQ. With 2 bases clipped from V and 9 bases from J, the junction kept 7 bases outside the gene matches. The CDR3 spans 14 residues. CDR3 loop: CASSQTGAAGPQHF. The CDR3 coding sequence is TGTGCCAGCAGCCAAACAGGGGCGGCTGGGCCCCAGCATTTT.

V and J are TRBV27 and TRBJ2-6, with 7 bases matching TRBD1. Germline V gene sequence: CDR1 MNHEY, CDR2 SMNVEV (reference sequence). The V and J ends lost 4 bases and 0 bases, in that order; junction bases with no gene match: 9. The CDR3 has 18 amino acids. CDR3 in DNA: TGTGCCAGCAGTTCCCCAAGGACAGGCTACTCTGGGGCCAACGTCCTGACTTTC. The encoded protein is CASSSPRTGYSGANVLTF. Full variable domain (outside the CDR3, taken from reference TRBV27 and TRBJ2-6): EAQVTQNPRYLITVTGKKLTVTCSQNMNHEYMSWYRQDPGLGLRQIYYSMNVEVTDKGDVPEGYKVSRKEKRNFPLILESPSPNQTSLYFCASSSPRTGYSGANVLTFGAGSRLTVL.

The chain links TRBV27 to TRBJ2-7; D call uncertain. The CDR3 length is 10 residues. With 5 bases removed from V and 4 bases from J, the gap between germline ends came to 3 bases. The germline V gene encodes CDR1 MNHEY and CDR2 SMNVEV (reference sequence). CDR3 sequence: CASSPYEQYF. The CDR3 region has the DNA TGTGCCAGCAGTCCTTACGAGCAGTACTTC.

V gene TRBV4-1 combines with J gene TRBJ1-1; D remains unclear. The CDR3 length is 16 residues. V was shortened by 4 bases and J by 1 base, with 16 bases between the two germline ends. Germline V lookup: CDR1 MGHRA, CDR2 YSYEKL. CDR3 amino acids: CASSPNFVEGNTEAFF. Written as DNA, the CDR3 is TGCGCCAGCAGCCCAAACTTCGTGGAGGGGAACACTGAAGCTTTCTTT.

The chain has TRBV12-3 or TRBV12-4 and TRBJ2-1; D might be TRBD1 (6 bases). The CDR3 is made up of 13 amino acids. With 6 bases removed from V and 10 bases from J, the gap between germline ends came to 16 bases. CDR3 amino acids: CASSSLQGLEQFF. CDR3 bases: TGTGCCAGCAGCTCCCTACAGGGATTGGAGCAGTTCTTC.

V is TRBV27 and J is TRBJ2-3, with a possible D match to TRBD2 (6 bases). Germline V gene lookup returns CDR1 MNHEY and CDR2 SMNVEV (reference sequence). CDR3 length: 16 residues. V shed 6 bases and J shed 2 bases, with 18 bases lying between them. CDR3 sequence: CASRPLEGTNTDTQYF. CDR3 nucleotides: TGTGCCAGCAGGCCCCTGGAGGGAACGAACACAGATACGCAGTATTTT.

The V gene is TRBV9, the J gene TRBJ2-7, with 8 bases matching TRBD2. This CDR3 contains 15 residues. Per the germline V gene, CDR1 is SGDLS and CDR2 is YYNGEE. After removal of 0 bases from V and 0 bases from J, the junction contained 2 bases not matched to a gene. CDR3 nucleotide sequence: TGTGCCAGCAGCGTAGGGGCGGGGGGCTCCTACGAGCAGTACTTC. Protein: CASSVGAGGSYEQYF.

The chain recombines TRBV5-1 with TRBJ2-3; 13 nucleotides match TRBD2. Per the germline V gene, CDR1 is SGHRS and CDR2 is YFSETQ. Trimming removed 3 bases from V and 0 bases from J; junction bases left unmatched: 4. The CDR3 extends over 17 amino acids. The CDR3 DNA is TGCGCCAGCAGCTCCGGACTAGCGGGGGCTAGCACAGATACGCAGTATTTT. Translation gives CASSSGLAGASTDTQYF.

The V gene is TRBV9, the J gene TRBJ2-3, with a weak D call TRBD2 (5 bases). The germline V and J ends were trimmed by 1 base and 2 bases, with 11 bases remaining between them. This CDR3 is 15 amino acids long. Germline CDR1 SGDLS, CDR2 YYNGEE. CDR3 region: CASSVRSLATDTQYF. In DNA form, the CDR3 reads TGTGCCAGCAGCGTAAGGTCCCTAGCCACAGATACGCAGTATTTT.

The V and J genes are TRBV21-1 and TRBJ2-3; whether TRBD1, the table's D call, matches the DNA was not checked. TRBV21-1 is a recognized pseudogene. The CDR3 is made up of 19 amino acids. The CDR3 DNA sequence: TGTGCCAGCTACCCCTATTCCGGGACAGGCATTAGGGGGACAGATACGCAGTATTTT. Protein: CASYPYSGTGIRGTDTQYF.

The chain combines TRBV12-5 with TRBJ2-5, with D possibly being TRBD1 (6 bases). V lost 5 bases and J lost 1, with 14 bases in between. From germline, CDR1 is LGHNT and CDR2 FRNRAP. This CDR3 is built from 15 residues. The CDR3 nucleotides read TGTGCTAGTGGTCCCCAGGGGTTAGGCCAAGAGACCCAGTACTTC. Translation gives CASGPQGLGQETQYF.

The chain recombines TRBV5-1 with TRBJ2-5, with 8 bases matching TRBD1. The CDR3 runs 14 residues. Germline CDR1 reads SGHRS; CDR2 reads YFSETQ. Trimming removed 4 bases from V and 5 bases from J; junction bases left unmatched: 7. The chain's CDR3 is CASSPWTGSETQYF. For the CDR3, the DNA is TGCGCCAGCAGCCCCTGGACAGGGTCGGAGACCCAGTACTTC.

J is TRBJ1-5 and V is TRBV6-2 or TRBV6-3, with 7 bases aligning to TRBD1. The germline V gene has CDR1 MNHEY and CDR2 SVGEGT. Trimming cost V 6 bases and J 6 bases; bases outside gene matches: 8. The CDR3 totals 14 residues. CDR3 in DNA: TGTGCCAGCAGCCGCGACAGGGATTTTCAGCCCCAGCATTTT. Protein product: CASSRDRDFQPQHF.

V usage is TRBV18 and J usage is TRBJ2-7; 10 nucleotides line up with TRBD1. This CDR3 has 14 residues. The V gene's germline CDR1 is KGHSH and CDR2 LQKENI. J gave up 5 bases and V 3 bases, and 4 bases lay outside the gene matches. CDR3 sequence (DNA): TGTGCCAGCTCACCGAGGGACAGGGGAAACGAGCAGTACTTC. Translated: CASSPRDRGNEQYF.

This clone was seen only once. The chain uses TRBV5-1 and TRBJ2-7, with TRBD2 matching 10 bases. The V segment lost 4 bases and the J segment 2 bases; nucleotides outside the gene matches: 9. This CDR3 is 16 amino acids long. CDR1 is SGHRS, CDR2 YFSETQ, per germline. The CDR3 spells CASSPAVLAGTYEQYF. The CDR3 DNA reads as TGCGCCAGCAGCCCGGCCGTACTAGCGGGAACCTACGAGCAGTACTTC. The complete variable domain, with remaining parts taken from reference TRBV5-1 and TRBJ2-7, reads KAGVTQTPRYLIKTRGQQVTLSCSPISGHRSVSWYQQTPGQGLQFLFEYFSETQRNKGNFPGRFSGRQFSNSRSEMNVSTLELGDSALYLCASSPAVLAGTYEQYFGPGTRLTVT.

The chain employs TRBV3-1 (or the pseudogene TRBV3-2) and TRBJ2-1; 14 nucleotides match TRBD2. With V trimmed by 0 bases and J by 5 bases, 3 bases remained unmatched. The CDR3 runs 17 residues. Germline CDR1 and CDR2: LGHDT and YNNKEL (reference sequence). CDR3 bases: TGTGCCAGCAGCCAAGATTCGGGACTAGCGGGAGACAATGAGCAGTTCTTC. Protein product: CASSQDSGLAGDNEQFF.

The chain uses TRBV2 and TRBJ1-1, with D possibly being TRBD1 (5 bases). V lost 3 bases to trimming and J lost 2 bases, with 19 bases between them. Germline V gives CDR1 SNHLY, CDR2 FYNNEI. The CDR3 is 17 residues long. CDR3 coding DNA: TGTGCCAGCAGTGATGTTTTGGGGCTTACGACCAACACTGAAGCTTTCTTT. This codes for CASSDVLGLTTNTEAFF.

This clone was seen only a few times. The chain couples TRBV30 to TRBJ2-6, with no clear D. Between the trimmed V and J ends, which lost 8 bases and 0 bases, there was a span of 8 bases. The CDR3 sequence is 13 residues long. Germline V gene sequence: CDR1 GTSNPN, CDR2 SVGIG (reference sequence). CDR3 sequence (DNA): TGTGCCGGATCTAGCTCTGGGGCCAACGTCCTGACTTTC. Its protein is CAGSSSGANVLTF.

This clone turned up a few times. The J gene is TRBJ2-1, the V gene TRBV3-1 (or the pseudogene TRBV3-2), with 7 positions matching TRBD1. Trimming took 1 base from V and 10 from J; bases not matched to a gene: 7. CDR3 length: 14 residues. Germline V gene lookup returns CDR1 LGHDT and CDR2 YNNKEL (reference sequence). The CDR3 loop is CASSQATGAGEQFF. CDR3 nucleotide sequence: TGTGCCAGCAGCCAAGCCACAGGGGCAGGAGAGCAGTTCTTC.